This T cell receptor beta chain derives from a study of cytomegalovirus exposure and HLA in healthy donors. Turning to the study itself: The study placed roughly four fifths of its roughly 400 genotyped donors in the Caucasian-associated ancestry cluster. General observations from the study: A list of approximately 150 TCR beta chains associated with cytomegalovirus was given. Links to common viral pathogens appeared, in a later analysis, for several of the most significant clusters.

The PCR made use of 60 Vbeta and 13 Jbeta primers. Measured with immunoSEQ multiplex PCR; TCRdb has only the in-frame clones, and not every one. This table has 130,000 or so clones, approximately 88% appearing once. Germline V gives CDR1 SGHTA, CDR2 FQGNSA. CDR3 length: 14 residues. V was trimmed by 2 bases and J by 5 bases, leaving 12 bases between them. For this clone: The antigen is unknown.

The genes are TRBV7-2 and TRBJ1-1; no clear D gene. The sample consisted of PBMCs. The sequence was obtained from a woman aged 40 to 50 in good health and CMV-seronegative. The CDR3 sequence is CASSLNFGGTEAFF. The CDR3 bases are TGTGCCAGCAGCTTAAATTTTGGAGGGACTGAAGCTTTCTTT.